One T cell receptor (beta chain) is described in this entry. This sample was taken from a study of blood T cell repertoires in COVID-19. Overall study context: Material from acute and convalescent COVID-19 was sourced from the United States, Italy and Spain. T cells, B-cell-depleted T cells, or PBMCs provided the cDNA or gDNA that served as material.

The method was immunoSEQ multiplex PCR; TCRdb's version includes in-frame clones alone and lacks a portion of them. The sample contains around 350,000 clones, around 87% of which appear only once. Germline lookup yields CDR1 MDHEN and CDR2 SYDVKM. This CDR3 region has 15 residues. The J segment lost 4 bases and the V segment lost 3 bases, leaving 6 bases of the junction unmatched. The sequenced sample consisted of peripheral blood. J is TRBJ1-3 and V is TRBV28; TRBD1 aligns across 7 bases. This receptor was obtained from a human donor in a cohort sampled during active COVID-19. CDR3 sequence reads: CASSFHQGGGNTIYF. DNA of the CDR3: TGTGCCAGCAGTTTCCACCAGGGGGGAGGAAACACCATATATTTT.